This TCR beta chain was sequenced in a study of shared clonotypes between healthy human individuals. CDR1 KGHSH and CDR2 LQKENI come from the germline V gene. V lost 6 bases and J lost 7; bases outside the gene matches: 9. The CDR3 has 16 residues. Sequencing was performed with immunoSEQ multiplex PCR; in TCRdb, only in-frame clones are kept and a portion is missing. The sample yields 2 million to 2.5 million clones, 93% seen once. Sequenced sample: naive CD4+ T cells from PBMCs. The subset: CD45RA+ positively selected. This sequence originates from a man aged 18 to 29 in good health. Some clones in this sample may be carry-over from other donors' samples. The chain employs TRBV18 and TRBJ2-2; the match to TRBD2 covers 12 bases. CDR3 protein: CASSPTSGRLGGELFF. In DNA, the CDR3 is TGTGCCAGCTCCCCTACTAGCGGGAGGCTTGGCGGGGAGCTGTTTTTT. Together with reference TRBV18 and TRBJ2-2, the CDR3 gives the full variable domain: NAGVMQNPRHLVRRRGQEARLRCSPMKGHSHVYWYRQLPEEGLKFMVYLQKENIIDESGMPKERFSAEFPKEGPSILRIQQVVRGDSAAYFCASSPTSGRLGGELFFGEGSRLTVL.